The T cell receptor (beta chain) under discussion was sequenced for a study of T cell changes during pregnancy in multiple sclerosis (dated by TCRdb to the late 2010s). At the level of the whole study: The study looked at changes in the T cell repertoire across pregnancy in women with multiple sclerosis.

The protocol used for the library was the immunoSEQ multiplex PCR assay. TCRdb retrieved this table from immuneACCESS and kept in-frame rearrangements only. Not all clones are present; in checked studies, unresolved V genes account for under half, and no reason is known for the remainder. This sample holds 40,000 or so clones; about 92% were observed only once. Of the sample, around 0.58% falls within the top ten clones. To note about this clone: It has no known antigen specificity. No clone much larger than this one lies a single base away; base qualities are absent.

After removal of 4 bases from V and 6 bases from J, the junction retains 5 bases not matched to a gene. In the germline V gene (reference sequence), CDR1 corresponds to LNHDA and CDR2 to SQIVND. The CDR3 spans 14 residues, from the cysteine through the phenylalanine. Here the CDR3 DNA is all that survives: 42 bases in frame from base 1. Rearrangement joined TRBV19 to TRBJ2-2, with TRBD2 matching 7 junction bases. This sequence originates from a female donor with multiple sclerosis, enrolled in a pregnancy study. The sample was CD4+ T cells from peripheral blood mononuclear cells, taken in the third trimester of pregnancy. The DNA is TGTGCCAGTAGTACCACCCGGGGGGCCGGGGAGCTGTTTTTT. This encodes CASSTTRGAGELFF.